This section outlines one TCR beta chain sequence together with its context. Its antigen remains unidentified. Some clones are missing from TCRdb's copy, which holds only in-frame ones; the method was immunoSEQ multiplex PCR. This sample yields 250,000 to 400,000 clones, of which 88% are seen a single time; over 0.9% belongs to the top ten. This specimen comes from a study of cytomegalovirus exposure and HLA in healthy donors. Study-wide context: The 130 or so validation repertoires used the same platform as the approximately 670 first-cohort repertoires (as reported by a later analysis).

Study-wide results and limits: Reports showed the classifier diagnosing cytomegalovirus status with high specificity and sensitivity. Usually a TCR sequence was rare, but some public TCRs were found in many donors. Cytomegalovirus association was listed for 150 or so TCR beta chains.

The CDR3 consists of 18 residues. Sequenced: PBMCs. The clonotype originates from a young man in good health and CMV-seronegative. The rearrangement uses TRBV21-1 and TRBJ2-7; the table's D call TRBD2 went unverified against the DNA. TRBV21-1 is labeled a pseudogene. The CDR3 loop is CASSKGVQAGLLSYEQYF. Here the CDR3 DNA reads TGTGCCAGCAGCAAAGGTGTCCAGGCGGGACTACTATCCTACGAGCAGTACTTC.